Included here is one T cell receptor (beta chain) sequence, with context. The antigen is unknown. The sample originates from a study of CD8 T cells in ankylosing spondylitis. Points from the study as a whole: A TCR beta motif of 7 to 9 highly homologous variants seemed to mark ankylosing spondylitis blood. Both synovial fluid and blood in reactive arthritis had previously been reported to carry some motif variants.

TCRdb reprocessed the 5' RACE reads via MiXCR and lists one record per CDR3 protein. The top ten hold about a tenth of the sample, which has 300,000 to 350,000 distinct CDR3 sequences, 9.5% to 13% seen once. Germline V gives CDR1 MNHEY, CDR2 SVGEGT. V was clipped by 8 bases and J by 6 bases; unmatched bases: 8. The CDR3 is made up of 14 amino acids. The J gene is TRBJ2-7, the V gene TRBV6-2 or TRBV6-3; 12 bases line up with TRBD2. The sequence derives from a female donor with ankylosing spondylitis or in good health (not recorded which). Material for sequencing was blood, either unsorted or a sorted T cell fraction (not recorded which). The CDR3 protein is CASPKTSGRGEQYF. The CDR3 coding sequence is TGTGCCAGCCCGAAGACTAGCGGGAGAGGCGAGCAGTACTTC.